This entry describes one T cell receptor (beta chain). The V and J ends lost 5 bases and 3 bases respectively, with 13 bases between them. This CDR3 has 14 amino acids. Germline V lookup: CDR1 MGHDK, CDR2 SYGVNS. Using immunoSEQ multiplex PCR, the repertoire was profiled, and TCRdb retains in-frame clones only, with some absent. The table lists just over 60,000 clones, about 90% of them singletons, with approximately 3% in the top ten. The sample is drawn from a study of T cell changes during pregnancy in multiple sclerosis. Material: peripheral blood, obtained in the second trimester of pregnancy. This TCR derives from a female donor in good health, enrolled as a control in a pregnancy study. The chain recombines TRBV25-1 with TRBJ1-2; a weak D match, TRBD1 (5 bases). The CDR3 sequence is CASSRGIEDYGYTF. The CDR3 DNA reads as TGTGCCAGCAGTAGGGGAATAGAGGACTATGGCTACACCTTC.